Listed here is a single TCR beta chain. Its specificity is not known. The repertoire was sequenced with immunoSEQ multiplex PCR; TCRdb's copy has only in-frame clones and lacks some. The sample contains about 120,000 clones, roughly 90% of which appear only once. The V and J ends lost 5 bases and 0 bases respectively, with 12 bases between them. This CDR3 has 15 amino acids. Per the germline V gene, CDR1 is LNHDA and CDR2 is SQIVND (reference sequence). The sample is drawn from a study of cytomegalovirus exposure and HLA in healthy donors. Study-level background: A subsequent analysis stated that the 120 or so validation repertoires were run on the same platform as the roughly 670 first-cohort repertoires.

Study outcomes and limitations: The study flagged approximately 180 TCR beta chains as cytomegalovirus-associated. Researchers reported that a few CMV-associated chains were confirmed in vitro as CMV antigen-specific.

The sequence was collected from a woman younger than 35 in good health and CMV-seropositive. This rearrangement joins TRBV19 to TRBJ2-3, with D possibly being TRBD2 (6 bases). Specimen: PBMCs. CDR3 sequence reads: CASSPRAGSTDTQYF. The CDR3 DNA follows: TGTGCCAGTAGTCCCCGGGCGGGAAGCACAGATACGCAGTATTTT.